This T cell receptor (beta chain) is from a study of identical twins. One entry per CDR3 protein, called by TCRdb with MiXCR from the 5' RACE reads. Here the sample spans nearly 200,000 distinct CDR3 sequences, roughly 15% being singletons. The CDR3 has 11 residues. These records were also assigned to another study, of T cells expressing NK-cell markers. Turning to that study: For six donors, the dominant NKG2C+ clonotypes made up about 1.0-8% of their CD8+ T cells.

The receptor comes from a young woman in good health. The sequenced sample consisted of CD8+ T cells sorted from blood. The chain combines TRBV21-1 with TRBJ1-1; TRBD1 is the table's D call and was not checked against the DNA. TRBV21-1 is annotated as a pseudogene. The CDR3 DNA reads TGTGCCAATCGACAGGGGGCGCAAGCTTTCTTT. Protein sequence: CANRQGAQAFF.